Presented here are 5 T cell receptor beta chains from one specimen sequenced in a study of blood T cell repertoires in COVID-19. TCRdb's table, derived via immunoSEQ multiplex PCR, lists solely in-frame clones and lacks some. Among around 220,000 clones listed, approximately 78% were seen once. The material sequenced was peripheral blood. These receptors all come from an elderly woman with acute or convalescent COVID-19.

V gene TRBV5-6 combines with J gene TRBJ1-2; D gene uncertain. The V and J ends lost 1 base and 5 bases respectively, with 12 bases between them. The CDR3 runs to 14 residues. Germline CDR1 SGHDT, CDR2 YYEEEE. CDR3 sequence (DNA): TGTGCCAGCAGCTTGCGGTCCTCCCAATATGGCTACACCTTC. It translates to CASSLRSSQYGYTF.

The rearrangement joins TRBV19 to TRBJ2-3, with 7 bases fitting TRBD2. From germline, CDR1 is LNHDA and CDR2 SQIVND (reference sequence). The CDR3 is 15 residues long. Trimming removed 5 bases from V and 4 bases from J; junction bases left unmatched: 9. The CDR3 here is CASSEARELADTQYF. The CDR3 region has the DNA TGTGCCAGTAGTGAGGCGCGGGAGTTAGCAGATACGCAGTATTTT.

The CDR3 here is CASSSGQVGSYEQYF. CDR3 DNA: TGTGCCAGCAGCTCCGGACAGGTTGGGTCCTACGAGCAGTACTTC. This chain connects TRBV25-1 to TRBJ2-7; TRBD1 matches at 7 bases. This CDR3 comprises 15 residues. The V gene's germline CDR1 is MGHDK and CDR2 SYGVNS. Trimming cost V 6 bases and J 1 base; bases outside gene matches: 9.

This CDR3 reads CASSLAGTGNTEAFF. DNA for the CDR3: TGTGCCAGCAGCTTAGCCGGGACAGGGAACACTGAAGCTTTCTTT. V is TRBV7-2 and J is TRBJ1-1; 8 bases are a match to TRBD1. V shed 0 bases and J 1 base; nucleotides not matched to a gene: 1. Per the germline V gene, CDR1 is SGHTA and CDR2 is FQGNSA. This CDR3 has 15 residues. The entire variable domain, with the rest obtained from reference TRBV7-2 and TRBJ1-1, is as follows: GAGVSQSPSNKVTEKGKDVELRCDPISGHTALYWYRQSLGQGLEFLIYFQGNSAPDKSGLPSDRFSAERTGGSVSTLTIQRTQQEDSAVYLCASSLAGTGNTEAFFGQGTRLTVV.

The rearrangement joins TRBV7-3 to TRBJ1-1; 9 positions match TRBD1. With 5 bases clipped from V and 1 base from J, the junction kept 8 bases outside the gene matches. Germline assignment: CDR1 SGHTA and CDR2 FQGTGA. The CDR3 totals 16 residues. The CDR3 sequence: CASSTDRGNRNTEAFF. Here the CDR3 DNA reads TGTGCCAGCAGCACTGACAGGGGGAACCGGAACACTGAAGCTTTCTTT.